The 19 T cell receptor beta chains below were found in one sample sequenced in a study of blood T cell repertoires in COVID-19. Sequenced by immunoSEQ multiplex PCR; TCRdb stores in-frame clones only, minus some. This sample has some 180,000 clones, with approximately 80% found just once. Sequencing input: peripheral blood. The receptors stem from a woman in her fifties or sixties with active or convalescent COVID-19.

This clone was observed once. The chain combines TRBV4-3 with TRBJ1-4; perhaps TRBD1 as D (6 bases). The germline V and J ends were trimmed by 0 bases and 7 bases, with 9 bases remaining between them. Germline loops: CDR1 LGHNA, CDR2 YSLEER. The CDR3 has 14 amino acids. CDR3 region: CASSQEWTVEKLFF. DNA for the CDR3: TGCGCCAGCAGCCAAGAATGGACAGTTGAAAAACTGTTTTTT.

The J gene is TRBJ2-7, the V gene TRBV11-2, with TRBD1 matching 8 bases. Trimming at V came to 0 bases and at J to 2 bases, leaving 3 bases not matched to a gene. CDR1 is SGHAT and CDR2 is FQNNGV in the germline V gene. The CDR3 is made up of 15 amino acids. This CDR3 is CASSLDRRGPYEQYF. In DNA form, the CDR3 reads TGTGCCAGCAGCTTAGATCGCAGGGGGCCCTACGAGCAGTACTTC.

The V call is TRBV5-8, the J call TRBJ1-2; no clear D gene. This CDR3 has 13 amino acids. Germline V CDR1 and CDR2: SGHTS, YDEGEE. V was trimmed by 2 bases and J by 4 bases, leaving 9 bases between them. Here the CDR3 reads CASSFQAFYGYTF. CDR3 coding DNA: TGTGCCAGCAGCTTTCAGGCCTTCTATGGCTACACCTTC.

The chain joins TRBV9 to TRBJ2-1; D is unclear. Trimming took off 0 bases at V and 4 bases at J, with 11 bases between the two ends. From germline, CDR1 is SGDLS and CDR2 YYNGEE. This CDR3 spans 15 amino acids. The CDR3 DNA reads TGTGCCAGCAGCGTAGCGGTTGACACATACAATGAGCAGTTCTTC. Its protein product is CASSVAVDTYNEQFF.

This clone turned up a few times. V gene TRBV30 combines with J gene TRBJ1-3; no reliable D call. Trimming took 4 bases from V and 0 from J, leaving 10 bases between them. The CDR3 covers 14 residues. The germline V gene encodes CDR1 GTSNPN and CDR2 SVGIG (reference sequence). This chain's CDR3 is CAWTTRRSGNTIYF. CDR3 nucleotides: TGTGCCTGGACGACAAGGCGCTCTGGAAACACCATATATTTT. The variable domain in full, completed from reference TRBV30 and TRBJ1-3, reads SQTIHQWPATLVQPVGSPLSLECTVEGTSNPNLYWYRQAAGRGLQLLFYSVGIGQISSEVPQNLSASRPQDRQFILSSKKLLLSDSGFYLCAWTTRRSGNTIYFGEGSWLTVV.

Only a few counts were recorded for this clone. V is TRBV3-1 (or the pseudogene TRBV3-2) and J is TRBJ1-2; no clear D gene. This CDR3 contains 13 residues. The V end lost 0 bases, the J end lost 8 bases, and 10 bases lay between the germline ends. Per germline, CDR1 LGHDT and CDR2 YNNKEL (reference sequence). The CDR3, as DNA: TGTGCCAGCAGCCAAGAGCCGCAGTTCGGCTACACCTTC. It encodes CASSQEPQFGYTF.

This clone was seen a handful of times. This CDR3 reads CASSLAGQAINEQFF. In DNA, the CDR3 is TGTGCCAGCAGCTTAGCGGGACAGGCAATAAATGAGCAGTTCTTC. The gene calls are TRBV7-2 and TRBJ2-1, with 8 bases aligning to TRBD1. The CDR3 contains 15 residues. The germline CDR1 and CDR2 sequences are SGHTA and FQGNSA. The J segment lost 7 bases and the V segment lost 0 bases, leaving 5 bases of the junction unmatched.

This clone was observed a few times. Other DNA sequences in the same sample also yield this CDR3. V gene TRBV12-3 or TRBV12-4 combines with J gene TRBJ1-1, with a possible D match to TRBD1 (5 bases). The CDR3 consists of 13 residues. V lost 3 bases and J 5 bases, leaving 10 bases between the germline ends. CDR3 amino acids: CASSFGGNTEAFF. As DNA, the CDR3 is TGTGCCAGCAGTTTTGGGGGGAATACTGAAGCTTTCTTT.

The chain links TRBV7-2 to TRBJ1-1; 9 bases are a match to TRBD1. This CDR3 spans 14 amino acids. The V segment lost 5 bases and the J segment 5 bases; nucleotides outside the gene matches: 6. Germline V gene lookup returns CDR1 SGHTA and CDR2 FQGNSA. The CDR3 DNA sequence: TGTGCCAGCAGCCCAATGACAGGGGGGACTGAAGCTTTCTTT. This translates into CASSPMTGGTEAFF.

CDR3 sequence reads: CASSIDRSGAYNEQFF. The CDR3 nucleotides are TGTGCCAGTAGTATAGATCGGAGCGGGGCCTACAATGAGCAGTTCTTC. V is TRBV19 and J is TRBJ2-1; 7 nucleotides match TRBD2. V lost 0 bases, J lost 2 bases, and 4 bases stayed unmatched. This CDR3 contains 16 residues. Germline values: CDR1 LNHDA, CDR2 SQIVND (reference sequence).

The chain couples TRBV7-6 to TRBJ2-5, with 9 positions matching TRBD2. Germline trimming cut 1 base from V and 2 bases from J; bases unmatched to any gene: 5. Germline V gene data show CDR1 as SGHVS and CDR2 as FNYEAQ. CDR3 length equals 16 residues. The DNA for the CDR3 is TGTGCCAGCAGCTTAGATCTAGCGGGGACACAAGAGACCCAGTACTTC. Protein sequence: CASSLDLAGTQETQYF.

This clone appeared a few times. The gene calls are TRBV6-5 and TRBJ1-3; 7 nucleotides match TRBD1. V was pared by 6 bases and J by 0 bases, with 2 bases of the junction left unmatched. This CDR3 has 14 residues. Germline-derived CDR1 and CDR2 are MNHEY and SVGAGI. The CDR3 spells CASRRDSSGNTIYF. The DNA of the CDR3 is TGTGCCAGCAGACGGGACAGCTCTGGAAACACCATATATTTT.

This rearrangement joins TRBV6-6 to TRBJ1-2; TRBD1 aligns across 9 bases. Germline V gene sequence: CDR1 MNHNY, CDR2 SVGAGI (reference sequence). This CDR3 comprises 14 residues. J lost 4 bases, V lost 6 bases, and 6 bases had no gene match. DNA of the CDR3: TGTGCCAGCAGCCGGGACAGGGAAATCTATGGCTACACCTTC. This codes for CASSRDREIYGYTF.

This chain uses TRBV30 with TRBJ1-3; D is unclear. The CDR3 runs 13 residues. The germline V and J ends were trimmed by 3 bases and 8 bases, with 14 bases remaining between them. CDR1 and CDR2 from the germline V gene are GTSNPN and SVGIG (reference sequence). CDR3: CAWRRTGGDTIYF. Here the CDR3 DNA reads TGTGCCTGGAGGAGGACGGGCGGGGACACCATATATTTT.

The J gene is TRBJ2-7, the V gene TRBV4-2; 8 positions agree with TRBD1. After removal of 1 base from V and 6 bases from J, the junction contained 5 bases not matched to a gene. This CDR3 comprises 14 residues. The V gene's germline CDR1 is LGHNA and CDR2 YNFKEQ. The CDR3, as DNA: TGTGCCAGCAGCCAAGTCAGGGGGCAGGGCGAGCAGTACTTC. This codes for CASSQVRGQGEQYF.

The chain is built from TRBV3-1 (or the pseudogene TRBV3-2) and TRBJ2-6, with 10 bases identical to TRBD1. Trimming removed 3 bases from V and 4 bases from J; junction bases left unmatched: 12. The CDR3 has 19 residues. Per the germline V gene, CDR1 is LGHDT and CDR2 is YNNKEL (reference sequence). The CDR3 loop is CASSHPLGQGTQGANVLTF. CDR3 sequence (DNA): TGTGCCAGCAGCCACCCTCTGGGACAGGGGACGCAGGGGGCCAACGTCCTGACTTTC.

J is TRBJ1-2 and V is TRBV11-2, with TRBD1 as a possible D gene (5 bases). V lost 5 bases, J lost 4 bases, and 11 bases lay in between. The CDR3 sequence is 13 residues long. In germline, CDR1 is SGHAT, CDR2 FQNNGV. Written as DNA, the CDR3 is TGTGCCAGCAGCCCGCAGGGAGGCTATGGCTACACCTTC. Translation gives CASSPQGGYGYTF. The full variable domain, completed using reference TRBV11-2 and TRBJ1-2, is EAGVAQSPRYKIIEKRQSVAFWCNPISGHATLYWYQQILGQGPKLLIQFQNNGVVDDSQLPKDRFSAERLKGVDSTLKIQPAKLEDSAVYLCASSPQGGYGYTFGSGTRLTVV.

This clone was observed a few times. The chain couples TRBV5-6 to TRBJ2-7; TRBD1 agrees at 8 bases. CDR3 length equals 15 residues. Looked up from germline, CDR1 is SGHDT and CDR2 is YYEEEE. Unmatched junction bases numbered 6, after V lost 2 bases and J lost 2 bases. The CDR3 DNA is TGTGCCAGCAGCTTTCTAGGGACAGGCCCCTACGAGCAGTACTTC. Its protein is CASSFLGTGPYEQYF.

This chain joins TRBV7-2 and TRBJ1-5, with TRBD1 as a possible D gene (6 bases). CDR1 is SGHTA and CDR2 is FQGNSA in the germline V gene. Trimming stripped 0 bases from V and 3 bases from J, with 9 bases between. This CDR3 is 15 amino acids long. The CDR3 is CASSLAGGVNQPQHF. CDR3 bases: TGTGCCAGCAGCTTAGCAGGGGGAGTCAATCAGCCCCAGCATTTT.